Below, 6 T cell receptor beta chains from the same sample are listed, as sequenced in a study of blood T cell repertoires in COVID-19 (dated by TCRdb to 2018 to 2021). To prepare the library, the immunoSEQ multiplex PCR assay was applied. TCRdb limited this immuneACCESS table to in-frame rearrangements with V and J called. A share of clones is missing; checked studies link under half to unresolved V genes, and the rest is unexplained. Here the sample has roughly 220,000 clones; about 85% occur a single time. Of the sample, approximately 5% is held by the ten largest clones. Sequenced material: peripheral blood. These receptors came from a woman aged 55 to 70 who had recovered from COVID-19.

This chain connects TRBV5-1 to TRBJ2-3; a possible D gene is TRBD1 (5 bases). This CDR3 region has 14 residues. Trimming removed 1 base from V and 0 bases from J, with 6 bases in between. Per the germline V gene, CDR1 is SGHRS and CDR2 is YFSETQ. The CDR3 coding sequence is TGCGCCAGCAGCTTGCGACAGAGCACAGATACGCAGTATTTT. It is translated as CASSLRQSTDTQYF.

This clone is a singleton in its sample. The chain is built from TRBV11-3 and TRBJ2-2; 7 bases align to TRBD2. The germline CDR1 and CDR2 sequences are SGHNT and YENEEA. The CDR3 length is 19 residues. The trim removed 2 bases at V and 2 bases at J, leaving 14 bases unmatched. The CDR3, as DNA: TGTGCCAGCAGCTTATTCTGGACTAGGAGGGTTATAAACACCGGGGAGCTGTTTTTT. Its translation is CASSLFWTRRVINTGELFF.

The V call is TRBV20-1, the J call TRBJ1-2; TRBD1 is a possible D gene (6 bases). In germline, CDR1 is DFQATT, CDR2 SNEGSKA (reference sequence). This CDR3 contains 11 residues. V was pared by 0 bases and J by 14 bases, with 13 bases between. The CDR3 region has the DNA TGCAGTGCTAGAGACAGGGGAATAACGACCTTC. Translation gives CSARDRGITTF.

CDR3 sequence: CSVRPADVNTEAFF. In DNA form, the CDR3 reads TGCAGCGTGAGGCCAGCAGACGTGAACACTGAAGCTTTCTTT. This rearrangement joins TRBV29-1 to TRBJ1-1; D is ambiguous. The CDR3 has 14 amino acids. Trimming left V 6 bases short and J 0 bases short, with 14 bases between. The germline CDR1 and CDR2 sequences are SQVTM and ANQGSEA.

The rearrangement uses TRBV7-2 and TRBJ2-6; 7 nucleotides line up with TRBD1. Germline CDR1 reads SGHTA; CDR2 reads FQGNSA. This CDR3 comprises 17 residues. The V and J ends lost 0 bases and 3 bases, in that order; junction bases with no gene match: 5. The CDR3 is CASSLATGNSGANVLTF. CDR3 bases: TGTGCCAGCAGCTTAGCGACAGGGAACAGTGGGGCCAACGTCCTGACTTTC.

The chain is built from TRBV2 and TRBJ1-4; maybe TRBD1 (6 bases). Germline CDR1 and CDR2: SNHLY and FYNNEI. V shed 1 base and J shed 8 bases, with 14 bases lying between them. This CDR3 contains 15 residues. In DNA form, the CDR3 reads TGTGCCAGCAGTGAAGGTACAAGGGGGATCGAAAAACTGTTTTTT. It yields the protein CASSEGTRGIEKLFF.